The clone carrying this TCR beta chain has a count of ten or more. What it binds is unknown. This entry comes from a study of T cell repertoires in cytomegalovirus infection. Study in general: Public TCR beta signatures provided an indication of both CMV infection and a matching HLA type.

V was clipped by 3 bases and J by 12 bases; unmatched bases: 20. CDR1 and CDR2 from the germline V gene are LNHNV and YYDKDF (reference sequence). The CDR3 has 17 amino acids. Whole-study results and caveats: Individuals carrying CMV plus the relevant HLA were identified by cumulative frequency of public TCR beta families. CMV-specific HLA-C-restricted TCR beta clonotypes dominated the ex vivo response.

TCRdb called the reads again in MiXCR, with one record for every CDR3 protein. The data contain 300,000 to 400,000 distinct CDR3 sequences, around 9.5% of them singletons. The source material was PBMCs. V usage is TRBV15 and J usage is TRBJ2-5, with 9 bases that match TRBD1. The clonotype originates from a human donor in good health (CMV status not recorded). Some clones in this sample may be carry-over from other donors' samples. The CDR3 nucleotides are TGTGCCACCAGCAGTGCCGAAGTGGGAACAGGGGGCGCCGCGAAGTACTTC. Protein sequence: CATSSAEVGTGGAAKYF.